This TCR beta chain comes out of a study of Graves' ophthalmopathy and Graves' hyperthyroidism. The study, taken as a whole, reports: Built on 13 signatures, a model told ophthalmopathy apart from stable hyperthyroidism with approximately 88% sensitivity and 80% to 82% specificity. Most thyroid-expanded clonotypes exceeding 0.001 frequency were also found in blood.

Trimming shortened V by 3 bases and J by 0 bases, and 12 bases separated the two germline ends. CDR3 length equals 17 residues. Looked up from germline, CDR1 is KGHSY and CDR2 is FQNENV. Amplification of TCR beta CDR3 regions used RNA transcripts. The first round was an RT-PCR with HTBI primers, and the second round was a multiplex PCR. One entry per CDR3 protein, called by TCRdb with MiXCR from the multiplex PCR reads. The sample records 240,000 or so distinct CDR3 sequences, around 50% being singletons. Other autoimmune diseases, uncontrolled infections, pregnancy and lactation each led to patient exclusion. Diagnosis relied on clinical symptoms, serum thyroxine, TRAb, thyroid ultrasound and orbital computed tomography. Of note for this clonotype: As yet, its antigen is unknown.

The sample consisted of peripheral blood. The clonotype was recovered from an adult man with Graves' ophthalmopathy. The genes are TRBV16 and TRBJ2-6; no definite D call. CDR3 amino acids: CASSQEEQLSGANVLTF. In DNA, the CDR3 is TGTGCCAGCAGCCAGGAAGAGCAACTCTCTGGGGCCAACGTCCTGACTTTC.